This note documents a single T cell receptor (beta chain) sequence. Its cognate antigen is unknown. The sample is drawn from a study of PD-1 blockade in classical Hodgkin lymphoma. Findings and caveats of the study: Baseline TCR diversity was reportedly lower in newly diagnosed patients than healthy donors. Lower baseline TCR diversity marked trial partial responders and progressors. Diversity in CD4+ TCRs, unlike that measured in CD8+ TCRs, had risen significantly by C4D1.

After autologous stem cell transplantation all patients relapsed, and prior brentuximab vedotin exposure differed between cohorts. Germline loops: CDR1 MNHNY, CDR2 SVGAGI (reference sequence). The CDR3 contains 16 residues. Trimming took off 4 bases at V and 2 bases at J, with 15 bases between the two ends. The assay was immunoSEQ multiplex PCR, and TCRdb's table has in-frame clones only and misses some. This sample yields 130,000 to 150,000 clones, of which around 73% are seen a single time; 7.5% to 9.5% belongs to the top ten. The specimen was peripheral blood mononuclear cells (PBMCs), collected before the second cycle of nivolumab. This clonotype was obtained from a human donor with classical Hodgkin lymphoma. This sequence joins TRBV6-6 and TRBJ1-3; perhaps TRBD1 as D (6 bases). The CDR3 sequence: CASSFVGQQPGNTIYF. The DNA for the CDR3 is TGTGCCAGCAGTTTTGTCGGACAGCAACCTGGAAACACCATATATTTT.